The T cell receptor (beta chain) under discussion was sequenced for a study of blood T cells in healthy people across ages. Regarding the study as a whole: It was not possible, with unsorted PBMCs, to conclusively compare naive and antigen-experienced cells. Estimated diversity that came from one million T cells was considered an underestimate. A strong correlation between TCR beta diversity and naive T cell percentage was seen.

V was cut by 10 bases and J by 0 bases, with 11 bases left in between. The CDR3 contains 13 residues. Germline assignment: CDR1 SGHTA and CDR2 FQGTGA. A second PCR, run for roughly 7 to 11 cycles, used a sample-barcoded 5' primer plus a J-beta primer mix. Any given sample supplied a minimum of 2.5 million CDR3-containing paired-end reads. TCRdb itself ran the 5' RACE reads through MiXCR, one entry per CDR3 protein. This sample has approximately 2,000,000 distinct CDR3 sequences; 30% to 40% occur once, and the top ten carry approximately 22%. This clonotype appeared a few times. Its target is unknown. Sequencing was done on a sample of blood. The chain carries TRBV7-3 and TRBJ2-3; no clear D gene. The sequence came from a human donor in good health. The DNA of the CDR3 is TGTGCCACCGCAGCATGGAGCACAGATACGCAGTATTTT. This encodes CATAAWSTDTQYF.